A single sample gave rise to the 15 T cell receptor beta chains below, sequenced in a study of blood T cell repertoires in COVID-19 (dated by TCRdb to about 2020). The library was obtained by the immunoSEQ multiplex PCR assay. TCRdb re-hosts the immuneACCESS table, in-frame sequences only. Its copies lack some clones; in the studies checked, an unresolved V gene accounts for under half of them, and the cause for the rest is not known. This sample lists about 160,000 clones; roughly 84% were detected once. The ten biggest clones cover roughly 9% of the sample. Input material: peripheral blood. The source is an elderly woman with active or convalescent COVID-19.

The rearrangement links TRBV13 to TRBJ1-2; D might be TRBD1 (5 bases). Germline loops: CDR1 PRHDT, CDR2 FYEKMQ (reference sequence). The germline V and J ends were trimmed by 6 bases and 5 bases, with 16 bases remaining between them. The CDR3 is 14 residues long. The CDR3 coding sequence is TGTGCCAGCAGACTTTGGGGCAGCGTTTATGGCTACACCTTC. It yields the protein CASRLWGSVYGYTF.

The chain is built from TRBV7-2 and TRBJ1-6; TRBD1 might be the D (6 bases). The CDR3 has 15 residues. Germline CDR1 and CDR2: SGHTA and FQGNSA. V dropped 8 bases and J dropped 2 bases, with 13 bases sitting between them. The CDR3 nucleotides read TGTGCCAGCGGGGGCTCGGGCGCCTATAATTCACCCCTCCACTTT. This translates into CASGGSGAYNSPLHF.

This chain connects TRBV29-1 to TRBJ1-1, with D perhaps TRBD1 (5 bases). The CDR3 is made up of 11 amino acids. V was cut by 6 bases and J by 5 bases, with 10 bases left in between. Per the germline V gene, CDR1 is SQVTM and CDR2 is ANQGSEA. CDR3 amino acids: CSVRRGTEAFF. CDR3 nucleotides: TGCAGCGTGAGAAGGGGAACTGAAGCTTTCTTT.

The chain combines TRBV7-2 with TRBJ2-5, with 8 nucleotides matching TRBD2. The CDR3 consists of 16 residues. CDR1 and CDR2 from the germline V gene are SGHTA and FQGNSA. The junction had 9 bases not matched to a gene; V was cut back by 4 bases and J by 2 bases. CDR3 residues: CASSSYAGGPQETQYF. The DNA of the CDR3 is TGTGCCAGCAGCTCGTACGCGGGGGGCCCTCAAGAGACCCAGTACTTC.

The chain links TRBV6-5 to TRBJ2-5; D call uncertain. The CDR3 is 13 residues long. The germline V gene encodes CDR1 MNHEY and CDR2 SVGAGI. With 6 bases removed from V and 13 bases from J, the gap between germline ends came to 21 bases. The CDR3 region has the DNA TGTGCCAGCAGCGTCGGAGAAGTGGGTACTCCGTACTTC. Its protein product is CASSVGEVGTPYF.

The genes are TRBV7-8 and TRBJ2-7; tentative D call: TRBD2 (5 bases). Germline V gene data show CDR1 as SGHVS and CDR2 as FQNEAQ. The CDR3 extends over 14 amino acids. The germline V and J ends were trimmed by 8 bases and 6 bases, with 20 bases remaining between them. The CDR3 DNA reads TGTGCCAGCGAACCGTTGGACTCCTCTCGCGAGCAGTACTTC. Translating it yields CASEPLDSSREQYF.

V and J are TRBV7-2 and TRBJ1-2, with D hard to call. V shed 4 bases and J shed 6 bases, with 15 bases lying between them. The CDR3 runs 14 residues. Germline assignment: CDR1 SGHTA and CDR2 FQGNSA. The CDR3 bases are TGTGCCAGCAGCTCCCCTGAGGGATCCCATGGCTACACCTTC. It codes for CASSSPEGSHGYTF. The variable domain in full, with the rest retrieved from reference TRBV7-2 and TRBJ1-2, is GAGVSQSPSNKVTEKGKDVELRCDPISGHTALYWYRQSLGQGLEFLIYFQGNSAPDKSGLPSDRFSAERTGGSVSTLTIQRTQQEDSAVYLCASSSPEGSHGYTFGSGTRLTVV.

The rearrangement joins TRBV19 to TRBJ2-1; possibly TRBD2 for D (6 bases). Germline lookup yields CDR1 LNHDA and CDR2 SQIVND (reference sequence). Trimming cost V 6 bases and J 9 bases, with 21 bases left between them. The CDR3 totals 15 residues. CDR3 residues: CASSLGQGGLGEQFF. The DNA for the CDR3 is TGTGCCAGTAGCCTGGGGCAGGGAGGTTTGGGTGAGCAGTTCTTC.

This clone is a singleton in its sample. V gene TRBV4-3 combines with J gene TRBJ2-4, with 10 bases identical to TRBD2. This CDR3 is built from 16 residues. CDR1 and CDR2 from the germline V gene are LGHNA and YSLEER. V was pared by 3 bases and J by 4 bases, with 6 bases of the junction left unmatched. Here the CDR3 DNA reads TGCGCCAGCAGCCACACGGCAGCGGGGGGGAAAAACATTCAGTACTTC. This translates into CASSHTAAGGKNIQYF.

V usage is TRBV7-2 and J usage is TRBJ1-3, with 9 positions matching TRBD1. There are 15 residues in the CDR3. J lost 4 bases, V lost 5 bases, and 6 bases had no gene match. CDR1 and CDR2 from the germline V gene are SGHTA and FQGNSA. CDR3 nucleotides: TGTGCCAGCAGCGTGGGACAGGGTGGAGGAAACACCATATATTTT. It translates to CASSVGQGGGNTIYF.

V usage is TRBV18 and J usage is TRBJ1-1; 7 bases line up with TRBD1. V shed 8 bases, J shed 7 bases, and the junction held 7 bases outside the gene matches. This CDR3 spans 12 amino acids. The germline V gene has CDR1 KGHSH and CDR2 LQKENI. The CDR3 loop reads CASRGQSYEAFF. The CDR3 DNA sequence: TGTGCCAGCAGGGGACAGAGCTATGAAGCTTTCTTT.

The chain is built from TRBV4-2 and TRBJ1-1, with a tentative D call TRBD1 (5 bases). Germline loops: CDR1 LGHNA, CDR2 YNFKEQ. The CDR3 length is 17 residues. V was shortened by 0 bases and J by 0 bases, with 14 bases between the two germline ends. The CDR3 DNA sequence: TGTGCCAGCAGCCAAGAAGGGGCAGGGCTCATGAACACTGAAGCTTTCTTT. It yields the protein CASSQEGAGLMNTEAFF.

The rearrangement links TRBV10-1 to TRBJ2-2; 7 bases match TRBD1. V trimming: 0 bases; J trimming: 1 base; junction bases outside the gene matches: 5. Germline V gene data show CDR1 as WNHNN and CDR2 as SYGVQD (reference sequence). This CDR3 is 17 amino acids long. The CDR3 protein is CASSESTGQRNTGELFF. The CDR3 DNA follows: TGCGCCAGCAGTGAGTCGACGGGACAGAGGAACACCGGGGAGCTGTTTTTT.

The chain couples TRBV5-1 to TRBJ1-1; 8 bases are a match to TRBD1. The J segment lost 6 bases and the V segment lost 4 bases, leaving 5 bases of the junction unmatched. The germline V gene encodes CDR1 SGHRS and CDR2 YFSETQ. This CDR3 comprises 13 residues. CDR3 residues: CASSHGQGPEAFF. CDR3 nucleotide sequence: TGCGCCAGCAGCCACGGACAGGGTCCTGAAGCTTTCTTT.

This rearrangement joins TRBV10-3 to TRBJ1-2, with a weak D call TRBD1 (5 bases). V shed 3 bases and J shed 4 bases, with 12 bases lying between them. CDR1 ENHRY and CDR2 SYGVKD come from the germline V gene. This CDR3 contains 14 residues. The CDR3 loop reads CAISESTEVYGYTF. CDR3 nucleotides: TGTGCCATCAGTGAATCGACAGAAGTCTATGGCTACACCTTC.